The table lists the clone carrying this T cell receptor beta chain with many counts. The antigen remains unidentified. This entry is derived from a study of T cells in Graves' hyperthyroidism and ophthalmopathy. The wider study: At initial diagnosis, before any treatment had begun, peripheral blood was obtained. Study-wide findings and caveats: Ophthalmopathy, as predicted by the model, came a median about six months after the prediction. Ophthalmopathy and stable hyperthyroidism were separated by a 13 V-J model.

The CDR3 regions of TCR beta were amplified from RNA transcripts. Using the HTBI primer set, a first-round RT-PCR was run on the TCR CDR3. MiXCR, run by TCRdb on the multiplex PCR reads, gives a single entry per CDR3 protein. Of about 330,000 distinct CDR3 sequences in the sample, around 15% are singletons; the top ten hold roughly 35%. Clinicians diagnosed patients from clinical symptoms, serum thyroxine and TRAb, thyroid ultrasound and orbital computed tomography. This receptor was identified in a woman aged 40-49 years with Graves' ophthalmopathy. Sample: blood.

CDR3 sequence (DNA): TGTGCCAGCAGCCAAGTAGGTGGAACGAACACCGGGGAGCTGTTTTTT. This codes for CASSQVGGTNTGELFF. The gene calls are TRBV12-3 or TRBV12-4 and TRBJ2-2; D gene ambiguous. There are 16 residues in the CDR3. The V gene lost 6 bases and the J gene lost 0 bases, with 14 bases spanning the gap.